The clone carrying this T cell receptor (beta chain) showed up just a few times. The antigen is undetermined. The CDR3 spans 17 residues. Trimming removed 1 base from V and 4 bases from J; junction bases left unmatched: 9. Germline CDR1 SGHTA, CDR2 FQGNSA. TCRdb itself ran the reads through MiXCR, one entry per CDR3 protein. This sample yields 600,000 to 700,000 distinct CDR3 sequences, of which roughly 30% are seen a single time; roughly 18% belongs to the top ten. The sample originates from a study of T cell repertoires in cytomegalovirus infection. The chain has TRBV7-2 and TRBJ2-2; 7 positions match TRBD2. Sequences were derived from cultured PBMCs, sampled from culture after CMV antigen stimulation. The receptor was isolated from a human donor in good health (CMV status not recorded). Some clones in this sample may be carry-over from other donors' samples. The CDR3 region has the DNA TGTGCCAGCAGCTTAGGGGGCGGGGGAGCGGGCACCGGGGAGCTGTTTTTT. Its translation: CASSLGGGGAGTGELFF.